This is a list of T cell receptor beta chains from one sample in a study of post-analysis software for immune sequencing data. A single record per CDR3 protein comes from TCRdb applying MiXCR to the PCR reads. The sample yields hundreds of thousands of distinct CDR3 sequences, 30% seen once. The sample was blood. The receptors derive from a girl between 10 and 17 years old with multiple sclerosis. Each CDR3 is given without its conserved first and last residue.

v_gene	j_gene	CDR3aa
TRBV5-1	TRBJ2-2	ASSLLGRTNTGELF
TRBV7-2	TRBJ2-7	ASSFKSQGDYEQY
TRBV7-9	TRBJ1-1	ASSLLSAEAF
TRBV7-2	TRBJ2-1	ASSKPIAQIIGDPSYNEQF
TRBV5-8	TRBJ2-3	ASSLARDSRPDTQY
TRBV18	TRBJ2-1	ASSPMRPVANEQF
TRBV5-1	TRBJ1-6	ASSRDGLSPLH
TRBV20-1	TRBJ1-2	SAKDSRTANYDYT
TRBV5-1	-	ASGEGNIQY
TRBV12-5	TRBJ1-1	ASGLYPRGGTEAF
TRBV7-8	TRBJ2-3	VSSLARLAGADTQY
TRBV7-2	TRBJ1-4	ASSLGGTGGEKLF
TRBV12-3/TRBV12-4	TRBJ2-3	ASTERLAGADTQY
TRBV4-1	TRBJ1-2	ASTLTPNYGYT
TRBV25-1	TRBJ1-2	ASGRGGGYT
TRBV7-9	TRBJ2-7	ASSWEPYEQY
TRBV15	TRBJ2-7	ATSRGKSYEQY
TRBV28	TRBJ1-4	ASSFEGRREEKLF
TRBV20-1	TRBJ1-6	SASGEGAYYNSPLH
TRBV7-9	TRBJ2-5	ASSPRELRNEQY
TRBV20-1	TRBJ1-3	SARRPTGNTIY
TRBV29-1	TRBJ2-3	SVATGTATDTQY
TRBV20-1	TRBJ2-1	SARSPSMRESSNEQF
TRBV5-1	TRBJ2-7	ASSLAPGQGDRSEQY